The clone carrying this TCR beta chain was detected ten times or more. The target antigen is unknown. This record belongs to a study of identical twins. TCRdb redid the calling of the 5' RACE reads with MiXCR, one entry per CDR3 protein. The sample shows 640,000 or so distinct CDR3 sequences, approximately 6% of them seen only once. V shed 0 bases and J shed 3 bases, with 15 bases lying between them. The length of the CDR3 is 16 residues. The germline gives CDR1 SGHDT, CDR2 YYEEEE. Whole-study findings and limits: These conclusions were based on statistical analysis (cross-sectional, not following the same donors).

This receptor was obtained from a man younger than 35 in good health. The chain couples TRBV5-6 to TRBJ1-1; D is unresolved. Material for sequencing was naive T cells sorted from blood. The CDR3 nucleotides read TGTGCCAGCAGCTTGGCCGCGCGGGGTAGGGACACTGAAGCTTTCTTT. Translating gives CASSLAARGRDTEAFF.